This T cell receptor (beta chain) was obtained from a study of blood T cell repertoires in COVID-19. Across the whole study: Collection of acute and convalescent COVID-19 samples took place in the United States, Italy and Spain. Sources were T cells, B-cell-depleted T cells, or PBMCs; the material itself was cDNA or gDNA.

V lost 5 bases, J lost 5 bases, and 18 bases lay in between. CDR1 is SGHVS and CDR2 is FNYEAQ in the germline V gene. The CDR3 has 16 residues. Profiled with immunoSEQ multiplex PCR; TCRdb holds only in-frame clones, not every one. This table has 250,000 to 300,000 clones, roughly 86% appearing once. The specimen sequenced was peripheral blood. The sequence was collected from a man aged 18 to 30 with active or convalescent COVID-19. This chain joins TRBV7-6 and TRBJ2-2; D perhaps matches TRBD1 (5 bases). CDR3 DNA: TGTGCCAGCAGCCCCCGAGGTTTAGGGGTGACCGGGGAGCTGTTTTTT. It encodes CASSPRGLGVTGELFF.